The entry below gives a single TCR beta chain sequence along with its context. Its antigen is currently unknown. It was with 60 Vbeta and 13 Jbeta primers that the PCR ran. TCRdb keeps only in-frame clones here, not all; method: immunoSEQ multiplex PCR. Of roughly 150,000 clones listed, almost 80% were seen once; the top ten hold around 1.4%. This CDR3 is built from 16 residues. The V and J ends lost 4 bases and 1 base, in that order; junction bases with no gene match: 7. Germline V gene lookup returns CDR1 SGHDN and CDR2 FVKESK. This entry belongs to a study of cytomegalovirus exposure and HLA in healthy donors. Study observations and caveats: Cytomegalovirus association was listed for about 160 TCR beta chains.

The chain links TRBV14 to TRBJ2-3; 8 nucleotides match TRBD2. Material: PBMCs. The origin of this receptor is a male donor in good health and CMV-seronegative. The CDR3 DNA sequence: TGTGCCAGCAGCCGGGGTCACGGGGGGGGCACAGATACGCAGTATTTT. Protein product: CASSRGHGGGTDTQYF.